This TCR beta chain was sequenced during a study of T cells in Graves' hyperthyroidism and ophthalmopathy. The overall study: Peripheral blood collection took place at initial diagnosis, before any treatment.

The TCR beta CDR3 regions underwent amplification using RNA transcripts as the source. An initial round of RT-PCR targeting the TCR CDR3 relied on the HTBI primer set. Via MiXCR, TCRdb re-called the multiplex PCR reads, giving one row per CDR3 protein. The table has some 530,000 distinct CDR3 sequences, approximately 22% seen once. This clonotype was recorded a few times. Enrolled ophthalmopathy patients presented with a Clinical Activity Score of at least 3, a NOSPECS grade of at least 4, and disease duration under 3 months. Uncontrolled infection, other autoimmune disease, pregnancy or lactation led to exclusion. PBMCs were obtained from approximately 10 ml fresh peripheral blood. This CDR3 is 16 amino acids long. V gave up 4 bases and J gave up 5 bases; unmatched junction bases: 11. Germline V gene lookup returns CDR1 SGHDT and CDR2 YYEEEE.

The chain recombines TRBV5-6 with TRBJ2-5; 10 bases match TRBD2. The sequence came from a woman aged 70-85 years with Graves' ophthalmopathy. The material sequenced was blood. CDR3 sequence: CASSPGLADEWETQYF. CDR3 DNA: TGTGCCAGCAGCCCCGGACTAGCGGACGAGTGGGAGACCCAGTACTTC.